This TCR beta chain stems from a study of T cells after yellow fever vaccination. This clonotype was counted many times. The V and J ends lost 7 bases and 3 bases respectively, with 10 bases between them. Germline CDR1 and CDR2: SNHLY and FYNNEI. This CDR3 spans 13 amino acids. MiXCR, applied by TCRdb to the 5' RACE reads, yields one record per CDR3 protein. This sample has more than 250,000 distinct CDR3 sequences, with around 6.8% found just once. This specimen was PBMCs, taken about 49 days after the first yellow fever vaccination. The chain links TRBV2 to TRBJ2-1, with a tentative D call TRBD2 (5 bases). The source of this sequence is a man between 18 and 35 years old who received the YFV17D yellow fever vaccine. CDR3 sequence (DNA): TGTGCCAGCATTCGGGGTTACTACAATGAGCAGTTCTTC. Residues: CASIRGYYNEQFF.